This T cell receptor (beta chain) was sequenced for a study of T cells in Graves' hyperthyroidism and ophthalmopathy. The CDR3 contains 13 residues. Looked up from germline, CDR1 is SQVTM and CDR2 is ANQGSEA. Trimming pared 7 bases from V and 2 bases from J, leaving 14 bases between. The CDR3 regions of TCR beta were amplified from RNA transcripts. The HTBI primer set was used in a first-round RT-PCR of the TCR CDR3. Via MiXCR, TCRdb re-called the multiplex PCR reads, giving one row per CDR3 protein. The top ten hold approximately 20% of the sample, which has 160,000 or so distinct CDR3 sequences, just under 9.5% seen once. Study-wide results and limits: Ophthalmopathy onset followed model prediction by a median approximately 7 months. In simple terms, a model built on 13 V-J features told ophthalmopathy apart from stable hyperthyroidism.

Many counts were recorded for this clonotype. Antigen unknown. The hyperthyroidism patients had all been newly diagnosed, and their disease duration was under 2 months. Their ages ranged from 18 to 65 years. Uncontrolled infection, other autoimmune disease, pregnancy or lactation disqualified patients from enrolment. This TCR came from a woman aged 18-35 years with Graves' hyperthyroidism that later progressed to Graves' ophthalmopathy. The chain employs TRBV29-1 and TRBJ1-1, with D maybe TRBD1 (6 bases). The sample was blood. CDR3 region: CSAAFGTNTEAFF. The CDR3 region has the DNA TGCAGCGCTGCATTTGGGACAAACACTGAAGCTTTCTTT.